This T cell receptor (beta chain) was captured by sequencing in a study of regulatory and conventional T cells in RAG deficiency. General study points: Sorted Omenn CD25-high CD127-low cells may not be bona fide Tregs. Shorter CDR3s in all patient subsets; >85% Treg-Tconv overlap in Omenn. Compared with controls, unique Treg TCR beta sequences dropped about 100-fold in Omenn syndrome and CID/AS.

Regulatory T cells were sorted from blood as CD4+ CD25-high CD127-low cells. As concerns this clone: The antigen remains undetermined.

Germline V gene data show CDR1 as MNHEY and CDR2 as SMNVEV (reference sequence). This CDR3 is 14 amino acids long. The V gene lost 6 bases and the J gene lost 0 bases, with 11 bases spanning the gap. Method: immunoSEQ multiplex PCR; TCRdb's copy keeps in-frame clones and lacks some. The data show 9,000 to 9,500 clones, more than 70% seen once. The same data also contributed to another study, on regulatory T cells. Per that study: The PCR used 52 TRBV and 13 TRBJ primers. Skewed V and J usage and few unique V-J pairs marked patient repertoires, most in Tregs.

The sequence was obtained from a human donor in good health. The chain couples TRBV27 to TRBJ1-1, with D perhaps TRBD1 (5 bases). The specimen was Tregs sorted from blood. CDR3 region: CASSPRGMNTEAFF. CDR3 sequence (DNA): TGTGCCAGCAGCCCACGGGGGATGAACACTGAAGCTTTCTTT.